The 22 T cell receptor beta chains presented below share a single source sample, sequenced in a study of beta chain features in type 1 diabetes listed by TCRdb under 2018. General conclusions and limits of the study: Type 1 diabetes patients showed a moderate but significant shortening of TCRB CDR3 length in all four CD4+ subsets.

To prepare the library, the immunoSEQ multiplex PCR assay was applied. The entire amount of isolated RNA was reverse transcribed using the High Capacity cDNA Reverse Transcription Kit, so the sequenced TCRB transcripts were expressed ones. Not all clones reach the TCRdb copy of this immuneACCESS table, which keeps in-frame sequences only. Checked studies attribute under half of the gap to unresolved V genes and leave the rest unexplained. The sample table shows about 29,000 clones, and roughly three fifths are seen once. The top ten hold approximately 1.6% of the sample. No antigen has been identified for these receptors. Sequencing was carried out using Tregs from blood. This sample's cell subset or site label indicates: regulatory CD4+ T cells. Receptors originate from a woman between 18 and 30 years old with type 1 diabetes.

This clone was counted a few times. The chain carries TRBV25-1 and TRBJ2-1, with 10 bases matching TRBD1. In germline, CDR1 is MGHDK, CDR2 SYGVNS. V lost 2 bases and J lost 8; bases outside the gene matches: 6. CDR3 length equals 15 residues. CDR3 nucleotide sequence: TGTGCCAGCAGTGAAAGTCCGACAGGGGGCTATGAGCAGTTCTTC. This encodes CASSESPTGGYEQFF.

CDR3 sequence: CASSLDGKEYTEAFF. CDR3 nucleotide sequence: TGTGCCAGCAGCTTAGATGGTAAGGAGTACACTGAAGCTTTCTTT. V and J are TRBV7-3 and TRBJ1-1; no clear D. Trimming took off 2 bases at V and 3 bases at J, with 13 bases between the two ends. The CDR3 runs to 15 residues. Germline CDR1 and CDR2: SGHTA and FQGTGA.

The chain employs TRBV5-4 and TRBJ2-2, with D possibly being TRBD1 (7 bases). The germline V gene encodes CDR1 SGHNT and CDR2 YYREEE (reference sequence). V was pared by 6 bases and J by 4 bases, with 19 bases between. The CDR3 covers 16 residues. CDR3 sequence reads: CASTTLARGLTGELFF. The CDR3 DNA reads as TGTGCCAGCACGACTCTAGCGAGGGGGCTCACCGGGGAGCTGTTTTTT.

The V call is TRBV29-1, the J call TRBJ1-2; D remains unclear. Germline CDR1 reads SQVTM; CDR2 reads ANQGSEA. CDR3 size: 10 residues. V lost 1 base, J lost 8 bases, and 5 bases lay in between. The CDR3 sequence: CSVEGVGYTF. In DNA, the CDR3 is TGCAGCGTTGAAGGAGTCGGCTACACCTTC.

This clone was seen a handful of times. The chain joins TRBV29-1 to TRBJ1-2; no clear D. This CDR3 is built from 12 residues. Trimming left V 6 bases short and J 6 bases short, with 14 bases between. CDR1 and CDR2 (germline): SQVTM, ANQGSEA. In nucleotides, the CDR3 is TGCAGCGTGAGAGTCGCGGAACATGGCTACACCTTC. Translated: CSVRVAEHGYTF.

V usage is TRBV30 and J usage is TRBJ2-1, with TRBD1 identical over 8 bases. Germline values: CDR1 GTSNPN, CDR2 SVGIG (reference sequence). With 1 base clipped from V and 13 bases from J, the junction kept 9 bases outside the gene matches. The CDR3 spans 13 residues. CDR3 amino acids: CAWSATGETKQFF. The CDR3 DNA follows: TGTGCCTGGAGTGCGACAGGGGAAACGAAACAGTTCTTC.

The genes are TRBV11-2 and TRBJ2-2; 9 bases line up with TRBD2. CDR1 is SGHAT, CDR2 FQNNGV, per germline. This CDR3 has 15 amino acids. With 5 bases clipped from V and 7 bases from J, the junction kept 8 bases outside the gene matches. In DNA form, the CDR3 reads TGTGCCAGCAGCCTTCTAGCGGGAAGGATCGGGGAGCTGTTTTTT. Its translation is CASSLLAGRIGELFF.

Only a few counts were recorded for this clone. In nucleotides, the CDR3 is TGTGCCAGCAGTAGAGGGGGTTTTGAAAAACTGTTTTTT. As protein: CASSRGGFEKLFF. The chain combines TRBV2 with TRBJ1-4; possibly TRBD1 for D (6 bases). The CDR3 spans 13 residues. Germline values: CDR1 SNHLY, CDR2 FYNNEI. Trimming took off 5 bases at V and 7 bases at J, with 11 bases between the two ends.

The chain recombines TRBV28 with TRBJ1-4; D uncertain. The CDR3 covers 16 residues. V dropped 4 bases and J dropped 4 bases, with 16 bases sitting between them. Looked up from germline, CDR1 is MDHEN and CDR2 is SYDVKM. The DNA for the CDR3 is TGTGCCAGCAGTTCCAGTTTTGGGCAGGTTAATGAAAAACTGTTTTTT. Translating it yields CASSSSFGQVNEKLFF. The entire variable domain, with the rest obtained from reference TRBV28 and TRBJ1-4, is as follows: DVKVTQSSRYLVKRTGEKVFLECVQDMDHENMFWYRQDPGLGLRLIYFSYDVKMKEKGDIPEGYSVSREKKERFSLILESASTNQTSMYLCASSSSFGQVNEKLFFGSGTQLSVL.

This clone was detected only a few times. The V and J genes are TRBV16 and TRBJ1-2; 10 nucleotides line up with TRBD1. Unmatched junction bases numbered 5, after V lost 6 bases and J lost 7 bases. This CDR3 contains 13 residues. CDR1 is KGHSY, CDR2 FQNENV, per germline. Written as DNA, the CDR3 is TGTGCCAGCAGAAAGGGACAGGGGCTTGGCTACACCTTC. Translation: CASRKGQGLGYTF. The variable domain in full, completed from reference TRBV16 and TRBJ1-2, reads GEEVAQTPKHLVRGEGQKAKLYCAPIKGHSYVFWYQQVLKNEFKFLISFQNENVFDETGMPKERFSAKCLPNSPCSLEIQATKLEDSAVYFCASRKGQGLGYTFGSGTRLTVV.

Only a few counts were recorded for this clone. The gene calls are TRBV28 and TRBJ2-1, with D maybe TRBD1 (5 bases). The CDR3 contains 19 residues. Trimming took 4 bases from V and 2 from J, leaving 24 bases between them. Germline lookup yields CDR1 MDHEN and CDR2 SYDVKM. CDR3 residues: CASSSPWGHSMRTYNEQFF. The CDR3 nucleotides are TGTGCCAGCAGTTCCCCTTGGGGCCATAGTATGAGGACCTACAATGAGCAGTTCTTC.

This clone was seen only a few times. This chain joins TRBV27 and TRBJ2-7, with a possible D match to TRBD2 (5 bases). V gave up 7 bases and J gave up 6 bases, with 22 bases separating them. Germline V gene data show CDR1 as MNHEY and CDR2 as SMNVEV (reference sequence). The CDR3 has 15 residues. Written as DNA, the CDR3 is TGTGCCAGCATACCCTTCGCGGGCGTTACGGGCGAGCAGTACTTC. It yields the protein CASIPFAGVTGEQYF.

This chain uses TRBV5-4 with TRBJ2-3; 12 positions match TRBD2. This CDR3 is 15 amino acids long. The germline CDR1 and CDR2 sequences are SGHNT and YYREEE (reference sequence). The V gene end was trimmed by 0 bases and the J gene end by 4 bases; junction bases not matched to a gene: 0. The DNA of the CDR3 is TGTGCCAGCAGCTTGGGACTAGCGGGAGCAGATACGCAGTATTTT. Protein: CASSLGLAGADTQYF. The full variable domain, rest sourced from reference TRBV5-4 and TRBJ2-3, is ETGVTQSPTHLIKTRGQQVTLRCSSQSGHNTVSWYQQALGQGPQFIFQYYREEENGRGNFPPRFSGLQFPNYSSELNVNALELDDSALYLCASSLGLAGADTQYFGPGTRLTVL.

The CDR3 sequence is CASSLTLTGDPPNEQFF. As DNA, the CDR3 is TGTGCCAGCAGCTTAACCCTTACAGGGGACCCCCCTAATGAGCAGTTCTTC. This chain joins TRBV7-2 and TRBJ2-1, with 7 positions matching TRBD1. The V and J ends lost 2 bases and 7 bases, in that order; junction bases with no gene match: 14. CDR3 length: 17 amino acids. CDR1 and CDR2 (germline): SGHTA, FQGNSA.

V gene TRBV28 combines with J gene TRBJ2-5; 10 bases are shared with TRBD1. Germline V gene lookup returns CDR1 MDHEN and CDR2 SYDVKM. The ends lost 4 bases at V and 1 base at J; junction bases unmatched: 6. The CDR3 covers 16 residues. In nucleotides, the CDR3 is TGTGCCAGCAGTTCGACCGGGACAGGGGTCCAAGAGACCCAGTACTTC. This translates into CASSSTGTGVQETQYF. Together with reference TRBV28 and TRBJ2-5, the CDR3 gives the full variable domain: DVKVTQSSRYLVKRTGEKVFLECVQDMDHENMFWYRQDPGLGLRLIYFSYDVKMKEKGDIPEGYSVSREKKERFSLILESASTNQTSMYLCASSSTGTGVQETQYFGPGTRLLVL.

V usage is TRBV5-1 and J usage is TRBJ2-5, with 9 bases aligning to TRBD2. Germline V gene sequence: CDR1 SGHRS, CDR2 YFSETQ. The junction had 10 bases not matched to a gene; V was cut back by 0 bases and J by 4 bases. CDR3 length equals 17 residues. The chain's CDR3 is CASSLAGGWREGETQYF. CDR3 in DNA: TGCGCCAGCAGCTTGGCCGGAGGCTGGCGGGAGGGAGAGACCCAGTACTTC.

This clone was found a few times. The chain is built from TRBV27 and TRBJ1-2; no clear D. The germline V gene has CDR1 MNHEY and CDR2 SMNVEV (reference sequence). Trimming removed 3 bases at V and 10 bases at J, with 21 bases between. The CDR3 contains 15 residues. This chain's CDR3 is CASSLQAGLNSPYTF. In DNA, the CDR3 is TGTGCCAGCAGTTTGCAAGCCGGTTTAAATTCGCCCTACACCTTC.

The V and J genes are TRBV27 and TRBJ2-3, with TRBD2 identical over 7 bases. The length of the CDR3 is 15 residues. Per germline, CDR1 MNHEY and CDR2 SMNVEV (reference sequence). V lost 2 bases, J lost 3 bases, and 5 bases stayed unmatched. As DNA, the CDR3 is TGTGCCAGCAGTTTACGGGGAGGGGTTACAGATACGCAGTATTTT. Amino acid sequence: CASSLRGGVTDTQYF.

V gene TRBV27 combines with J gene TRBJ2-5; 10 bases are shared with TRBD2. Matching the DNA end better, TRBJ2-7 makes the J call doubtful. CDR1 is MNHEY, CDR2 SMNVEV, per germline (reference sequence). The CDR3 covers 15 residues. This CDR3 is CASSFWTSGEYEQYF. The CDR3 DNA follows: TGTGCCAGCAGTTTCTGGACTAGCGGAGAGTACGAGCAGTACTTC.

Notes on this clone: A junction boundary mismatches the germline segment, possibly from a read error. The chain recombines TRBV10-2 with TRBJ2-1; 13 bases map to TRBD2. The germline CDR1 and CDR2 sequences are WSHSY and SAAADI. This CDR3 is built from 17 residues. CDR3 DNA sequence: TGCGCCAGCAGAAACCAAGCTAGTAGGACTAGCGGGAGTTTGTGGGTCTTC. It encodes CASRNQASRTSGSLWVF.

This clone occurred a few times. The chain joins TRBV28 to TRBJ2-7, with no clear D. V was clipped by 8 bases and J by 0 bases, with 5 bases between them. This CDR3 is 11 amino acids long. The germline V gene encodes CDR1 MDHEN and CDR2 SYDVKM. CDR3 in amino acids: CASESSYEQYF. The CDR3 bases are TGTGCCAGCGAGTCCTCCTACGAGCAGTACTTC.

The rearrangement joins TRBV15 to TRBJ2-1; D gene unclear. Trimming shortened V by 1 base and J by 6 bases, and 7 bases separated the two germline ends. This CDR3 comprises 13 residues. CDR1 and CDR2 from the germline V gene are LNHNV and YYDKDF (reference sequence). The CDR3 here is CATSRASLNEQFF. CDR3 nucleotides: TGTGCCACCAGCAGAGCCTCTCTCAATGAGCAGTTCTTC.